The next 5 T cell receptor beta chains were all read from a single sample in a study of control samples from healthy donors and cancer patients. Only in-frame clones appear in the TCRdb table, and some are missing; sequencing was by immunoSEQ multiplex PCR. The sample shows 99,000 or so clones, about four fifths of them seen only once. Sequencing input: blood. The receptors stem from a woman aged 50 to 60 in good health.

The chain links TRBV19 to TRBJ2-1; a weak D match, TRBD2 (6 bases). Trimming shortened V by 3 bases and J by 1 base, and 10 bases separated the two germline ends. Per the germline V gene, CDR1 is LNHDA and CDR2 is SQIVND (reference sequence). The CDR3 spans 15 residues. In nucleotides, the CDR3 is TGTGCCAGTAGTATGCTAGGAGGGTCCTACAATGAGCAGTTCTTC. Its translation: CASSMLGGSYNEQFF.

The CDR3 nucleotides read TGTGCCATCAGTGAGGGGGTACCCTCCTATAATTCACCCCTCCACTTT. This sequence encodes CAISEGVPSYNSPLHF. The chain carries TRBV10-3 and TRBJ1-6; D is ambiguous. Trimming removed 2 bases at V and 0 bases at J, with 8 bases between. Germline lookup yields CDR1 ENHRY and CDR2 SYGVKD. The CDR3 is 16 amino acids.

This chain uses TRBV10-3 with TRBJ1-2; 8 nucleotides align to TRBD1. Germline V gene lookup returns CDR1 ENHRY and CDR2 SYGVKD. The trim removed 3 bases at V and 1 base at J, leaving 13 bases unmatched. The CDR3 extends over 18 amino acids. The CDR3 DNA reads TGTGCCATCAGTGACCCCGGGACAGGAGCCAAGAGTAACTATGGCTACACCTTC. It codes for CAISDPGTGAKSNYGYTF.

The gene calls are TRBV5-4 and TRBJ2-7; a weak D match, TRBD2 (5 bases). Trimming pared 3 bases from V and 3 bases from J, leaving 10 bases between. CDR1 and CDR2 (germline): SGHNT, YYREEE (reference sequence). This CDR3 is 13 amino acids long. This chain's CDR3 is CASSSKRNYEQYF. CDR3 DNA: TGTGCCAGCAGCTCCAAGCGGAACTACGAGCAGTACTTC.

The CDR3 bases are TGCGCCAGCAGCCAACCGGGACAGGGGACCTACGAGCAGTACTTC. Its translation: CASSQPGQGTYEQYF. The chain employs TRBV4-3 and TRBJ2-7; TRBD1 matches 10 bases. The trim removed 2 bases at V and 2 bases at J, leaving 3 bases unmatched. CDR3 size: 15 residues. Germline CDR1 LGHNA, CDR2 YSLEER.